Sequencing of this T cell receptor (beta chain) was carried out in a study of blood T cell repertoires in COVID-19. Profiling relied on immunoSEQ multiplex PCR, and the TCRdb table lists in-frame clones only, not all of them. Here the sample spans under 350,000 clones, approximately 90% being singletons. Trimming took 5 bases from V and 4 from J, leaving 14 bases between them. The CDR3 length is 15 residues. Germline V gives CDR1 SGHTA, CDR2 FQGNSA. The receptor's source is a man aged 35 to 55 with acute or convalescent COVID-19. The chain couples TRBV7-2 to TRBJ1-4, with D possibly being TRBD1 (5 bases). What was sequenced was peripheral blood. CDR3 sequence (DNA): TGTGCCAGCAGCGGCGATAGGGGCCGTAATGAAAAACTGTTTTTT. It translates to CASSGDRGRNEKLFF.